One sample yielded the 28 T cell receptor beta chains listed below, sequenced in a study of PD-1 blockade in classical Hodgkin lymphoma. All the patients suffered relapse after autologous stem cell transplantation, and brentuximab vedotin exposure differed. TCRdb's copy holds only in-frame clones and misses some; the assay was immunoSEQ multiplex PCR. Here the sample spans about 22,000 clones, over 65% being singletons. The specimen comprised peripheral blood mononuclear cells (PBMCs), sampled before the second cycle of nivolumab. These TCRs come from a human donor with classical Hodgkin lymphoma.

The genes are TRBV11-2 and TRBJ2-7; the D is unclear. The CDR3 has 13 amino acids. Germline V gene lookup returns CDR1 SGHAT and CDR2 FQNNGV. The V end was cut by 0 bases, the J end by 5 bases, with 8 bases between. The CDR3 loop is CASSLDLGNEQYF. The CDR3 region has the DNA TGTGCCAGCAGCTTAGATCTAGGGAACGAGCAGTACTTC.

V gene TRBV10-2 combines with J gene TRBJ2-3, with 9 positions matching TRBD2. Germline assignment: CDR1 WSHSY and CDR2 SAAADI. V was clipped by 6 bases and J by 0 bases; unmatched bases: 7. The CDR3 has 16 residues. CDR3 residues: CASRVAGERSTDTQYF. The CDR3 DNA is TGCGCCAGCAGGGTAGCGGGAGAAAGGAGCACAGATACGCAGTATTTT.

The chain recombines TRBV4-1 with TRBJ1-1; TRBD1 is a possible D gene (6 bases). The CDR3 totals 14 residues. Trimming took 4 bases from V and 5 from J, leaving 14 bases between them. Germline CDR1 MGHRA, CDR2 YSYEKL. CDR3 amino acids: CASSPIPGVTEAFF. CDR3 nucleotides: TGCGCCAGCAGCCCTATACCAGGGGTGACTGAAGCTTTCTTT.

The chain is built from TRBV11-3 and TRBJ2-3, with no clear D. CDR1 SGHNT and CDR2 YENEEA come from the germline V gene. Trimming took 1 base from V and 7 from J, leaving 12 bases between them. CDR3 size: 14 residues. The CDR3 spells CASSLGAQTNTQYF. CDR3 nucleotides: TGTGCCAGCAGCTTAGGGGCCCAAACGAATACGCAGTATTTT.

This chain's CDR3 is CASRVNGLGQETQYF. CDR3 bases: TGTGCCAGCAGAGTTAACGGACTAGGCCAAGAGACCCAGTACTTC. This chain joins TRBV2 and TRBJ2-5; 7 bases are a match to TRBD2. The CDR3 loop spans 15 amino acids. J lost 1 base, V lost 6 bases, and 8 bases had no gene match. The V gene's germline CDR1 is SNHLY and CDR2 FYNNEI.

The sample holds a few counts of this clone. The rearrangement uses TRBV7-6 and TRBJ1-1, with TRBD1 identical over 7 bases. Trimming at V came to 4 bases and at J to 1 base, leaving 3 bases not matched to a gene. The germline V gene has CDR1 SGHVS and CDR2 FNYEAQ. This CDR3 comprises 14 residues. CDR3 amino acids: CASSSRTGNTEAFF. CDR3 coding DNA: TGTGCCAGCAGCTCCCGGACAGGGAACACTGAAGCTTTCTTT.

V is TRBV29-1 and J is TRBJ2-5; 12 nucleotides match TRBD1. CDR1 is SQVTM, CDR2 ANQGSEA, per germline. The CDR3 totals 14 residues. J gave up 3 bases and V 6 bases, and 5 bases lay outside the gene matches. The CDR3 reads CSVLGTGGEETQYF. CDR3 bases: TGCAGCGTCCTCGGGACAGGGGGCGAAGAGACCCAGTACTTC.

This clone is a singleton in its sample. V is TRBV30 and J is TRBJ2-3; TRBD2 agrees at 13 bases. V shed 0 bases and J 5 bases; nucleotides not matched to a gene: 8. This CDR3 is built from 17 residues. Germline V gives CDR1 GTSNPN, CDR2 SVGIG (reference sequence). The CDR3 sequence is CAWSVRRLAGGGDTQYF. CDR3 bases: TGTGCCTGGAGTGTACGGCGACTAGCGGGAGGTGGAGATACGCAGTATTTT.

The chain uses TRBV2 and TRBJ2-7, with D unclear. The CDR3 loop spans 14 amino acids. Germline CDR1 is SNHLY and CDR2 is FYNNEI. Between the trimmed V and J ends, which lost 3 bases and 1 base, there was a span of 10 bases. The CDR3 nucleotides read TGTGCCAGCAGTGATGTAGGAATATCCTACGAGCAGTACTTC. Translated: CASSDVGISYEQYF.

This chain connects TRBV4-1 to TRBJ1-2; TRBD1 aligns across 8 bases. This CDR3 has 15 residues. The germline V gene encodes CDR1 MGHRA and CDR2 YSYEKL. Unmatched junction bases numbered 3, after V lost 0 bases and J lost 3 bases. The CDR3 spells CASSQETGAYYGYTF. The DNA of the CDR3 is TGCGCCAGCAGCCAAGAGACAGGGGCGTACTATGGCTACACCTTC.

The CDR3 protein is CASSLSLGGNEQYF. In DNA form, the CDR3 reads TGTGCCAGCAGTTTATCGTTAGGGGGGAACGAGCAGTACTTC. The chain is built from TRBV27 and TRBJ2-5; D is possibly TRBD1 or TRBD2 (6 bases each). TRBJ2-7 explains the end of the DNA better; the J call may be wrong. Germline CDR1 is MNHEY and CDR2 is SMNVEV (reference sequence). The CDR3 consists of 14 residues.

The CDR3 here is CASSQGLGGGGYTF. CDR3 DNA sequence: TGCGCCAGCAGCCAAGGGTTGGGGGGCGGGGGCTACACCTTC. The chain uses TRBV4-1 and TRBJ1-2; the D gene is possibly TRBD1 (6 bases). CDR1 and CDR2 (germline): MGHRA, YSYEKL. The V gene lost 1 base and the J gene lost 8 bases, with 14 bases spanning the gap. CDR3 length: 14 amino acids.

V usage is TRBV5-1 and J usage is TRBJ2-5; 9 positions match TRBD1. CDR1 and CDR2 (germline): SGHRS, YFSETQ. There are 13 residues in the CDR3. With 4 bases clipped from V and 4 bases from J, the junction kept 2 bases outside the gene matches. CDR3 nucleotides: TGCGCCAGCAGCCCGGGACAGGGAGAGACCCAGTACTTC. Translated, it gives CASSPGQGETQYF. Based on the CDR3 plus reference TRBV5-1 and TRBJ2-5, the full variable domain is KAGVTQTPRYLIKTRGQQVTLSCSPISGHRSVSWYQQTPGQGLQFLFEYFSETQRNKGNFPGRFSGRQFSNSRSEMNVSTLELGDSALYLCASSPGQGETQYFGPGTRLLVL.

Written as DNA, the CDR3 is TGTGCCACCAGTCCTTTAGACAGGGATAATCAGCCCCAGCATTTT. Encoded protein: CATSPLDRDNQPQHF. The V and J genes are TRBV15 and TRBJ1-5; 7 nucleotides match TRBD1. Germline V lookup: CDR1 LNHNV, CDR2 YYDKDF (reference sequence). The CDR3 has 15 residues. J gave up 4 bases and V 6 bases, and 9 bases lay outside the gene matches.

The chain combines TRBV9 with TRBJ2-3; 11 nucleotides match TRBD2. Germline CDR1 SGDLS, CDR2 YYNGEE. Trimming cost V 7 bases and J 3 bases; bases outside gene matches: 7. The CDR3 is made up of 15 amino acids. The CDR3 reads CASGRGLAATDTQYF. The CDR3 coding sequence is TGTGCCAGCGGAAGGGGACTAGCGGCTACAGATACGCAGTATTTT.

This chain joins TRBV11-3 and TRBJ2-7; D is unresolved. Trimming left V 5 bases short and J 1 base short, with 15 bases between. Germline assignment: CDR1 SGHNT and CDR2 YENEEA. The CDR3 is made up of 15 amino acids. The CDR3 spells CASSPLAGGSYEQYF. CDR3 nucleotide sequence: TGTGCCAGCAGCCCGCTGGCTGGCGGTTCCTACGAGCAGTACTTC.

CDR3 loop: CASSPTGGATDTQYF. The DNA for the CDR3 is TGTGCCAGCTCACCCACAGGGGGCGCAACAGATACGCAGTATTTT. The chain links TRBV18 to TRBJ2-3, with TRBD1 matching 9 bases. The germline gives CDR1 KGHSH, CDR2 LQKENI. V trimming: 3 bases; J trimming: 3 bases; junction bases outside the gene matches: 4. The CDR3 totals 15 residues.

The rearrangement links TRBV19 to TRBJ2-2; no clear D. V was shortened by 3 bases and J by 7 bases, with 9 bases between the two germline ends. CDR3 length: 13 amino acids. Germline CDR1 LNHDA, CDR2 SQIVND (reference sequence). The CDR3 is CASSMIFDGELFF. CDR3 DNA: TGTGCCAGTAGTATGATCTTCGACGGGGAGCTGTTTTTT.

The chain has TRBV11-2 and TRBJ1-5; tentative D call: TRBD1 (6 bases). V lost 0 bases to trimming and J lost 5 bases, with 11 bases between them. There are 15 residues in the CDR3. The germline CDR1 and CDR2 sequences are SGHAT and FQNNGV. The CDR3 region has the DNA TGTGCCAGCAGCTTAGATACGCAGGGGTATCAGCCCCAGCATTTT. Its protein product is CASSLDTQGYQPQHF.

The V call is TRBV4-1, the J call TRBJ2-7; 10 positions match TRBD2. V lost 4 bases and J lost 3; bases outside the gene matches: 0. CDR1 and CDR2 from the germline V gene are MGHRA and YSYEKL. The CDR3 loop spans 13 amino acids. The CDR3 spells CASSLAGGYEQYF. The CDR3 nucleotides are TGCGCCAGCAGCCTAGCGGGGGGCTACGAGCAGTACTTC.

V and J are TRBV21-1 and TRBJ1-1. TRBV21-1 is recorded as a pseudogene. The CDR3 loop spans 16 amino acids. CDR3 in amino acids: CASSKAGGRGDTEAFF. DNA for the CDR3: TGTGCCAGCAGCAAAGCCGGGGGCCGGGGGGACACTGAAGCTTTCTTT.

J is TRBJ2-1 and V is TRBV5-4, with 10 bases aligning to TRBD2. Germline V CDR1 and CDR2: SGHNT, YYREEE (reference sequence). V lost 1 base, J lost 5 bases, and 3 bases stayed unmatched. The CDR3 runs 15 residues. The CDR3 nucleotides are TGTGCCAGCAGCTTGTCTAGCGGGAGTCACAATGAGCAGTTCTTC. Its protein product is CASSLSSGSHNEQFF. Using reference TRBV5-4 and TRBJ2-1 for the parts outside the CDR3, the full variable domain is ETGVTQSPTHLIKTRGQQVTLRCSSQSGHNTVSWYQQALGQGPQFIFQYYREEENGRGNFPPRFSGLQFPNYSSELNVNALELDDSALYLCASSLSSGSHNEQFFGPGTRLTVL.

This clone appeared a few times. J is TRBJ2-3 and V is TRBV2; 8 bases align to TRBD2. Per the germline V gene, CDR1 is SNHLY and CDR2 is FYNNEI. V gave up 8 bases and J gave up 4 bases; unmatched junction bases: 11. The CDR3 covers 15 residues. The DNA of the CDR3 is TGTGCCAGCCAGGTCGGGAGGGCCTTCGCAGATACGCAGTATTTT. Its translation is CASQVGRAFADTQYF.

This chain connects TRBV2 to TRBJ2-7; D call uncertain. The germline gives CDR1 SNHLY, CDR2 FYNNEI. The length of the CDR3 is 12 residues. The V and J ends lost 4 bases and 2 bases respectively, with 6 bases between them. This CDR3 reads CASSVSPYEQYF. CDR3 sequence (DNA): TGTGCCAGCAGTGTGTCGCCCTACGAGCAGTACTTC.

V is TRBV4-1 and J is TRBJ2-7; D unclear. Germline lookup yields CDR1 MGHRA and CDR2 YSYEKL. V dropped 1 base and J dropped 1 base, with 8 bases sitting between them. The CDR3 contains 14 residues. For the CDR3, the DNA is TGCGCCAGCAGCCAAGGAGGATTATCCTACGAGCAGTACTTC. Translation: CASSQGGLSYEQYF.

The chain carries TRBV7-9 and TRBJ2-7, with 8 bases aligning to TRBD1. Germline CDR1 reads SEHNR; CDR2 reads FQNEAQ (reference sequence). The ends lost 0 bases at V and 3 bases at J; junction bases unmatched: 4. This CDR3 contains 15 residues. CDR3 sequence: CASSLAGTGVYEQYF. CDR3 DNA: TGTGCCAGCAGCTTAGCCGGGACAGGTGTCTACGAGCAGTACTTC.

The chain recombines TRBV7-2 with TRBJ2-3; weak D call: TRBD2 (6 bases). The CDR3 has 15 residues. The germline CDR1 and CDR2 sequences are SGHTA and FQGNSA. The germline V and J ends were trimmed by 2 bases and 5 bases, with 14 bases remaining between them. CDR3 coding DNA: TGTGCCAGCAGCTTATTTGGGGGAGGAGTAGATACGCAGTATTTT. Its protein product is CASSLFGGGVDTQYF.

V gene TRBV19 combines with J gene TRBJ2-7, with 9 nucleotides matching TRBD1. The CDR3 consists of 15 residues. The V gene end was trimmed by 2 bases and the J gene end by 6 bases; junction bases not matched to a gene: 8. In germline, CDR1 is LNHDA, CDR2 SQIVND (reference sequence). The CDR3 coding sequence is TGTGCCAGTAGTATAACCCCCGGGACAGGGCGCGAGCAGTACTTC. Translated: CASSITPGTGREQYF.